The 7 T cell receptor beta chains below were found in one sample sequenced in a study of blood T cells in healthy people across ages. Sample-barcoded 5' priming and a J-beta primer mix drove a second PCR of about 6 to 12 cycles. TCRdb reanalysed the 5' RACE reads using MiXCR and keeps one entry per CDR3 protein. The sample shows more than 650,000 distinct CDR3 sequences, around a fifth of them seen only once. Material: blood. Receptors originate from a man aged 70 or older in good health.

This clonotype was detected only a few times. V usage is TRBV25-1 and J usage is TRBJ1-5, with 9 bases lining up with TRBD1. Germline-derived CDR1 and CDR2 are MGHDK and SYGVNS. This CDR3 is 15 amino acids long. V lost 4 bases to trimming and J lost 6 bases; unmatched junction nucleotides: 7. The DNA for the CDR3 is TGTGCCAGCAGTGCGACAGGGGGAATCTTTCAGCCCCAGCATTTT. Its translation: CASSATGGIFQPQHF.

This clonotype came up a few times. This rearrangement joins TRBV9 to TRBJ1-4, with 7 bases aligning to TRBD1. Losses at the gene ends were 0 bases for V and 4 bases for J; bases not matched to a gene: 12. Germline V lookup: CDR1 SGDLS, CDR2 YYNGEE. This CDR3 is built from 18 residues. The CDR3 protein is CASSVGWTGLNINEKLFF. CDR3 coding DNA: TGTGCCAGCAGCGTAGGGTGGACAGGCCTAAACATTAATGAAAAACTGTTTTTT.

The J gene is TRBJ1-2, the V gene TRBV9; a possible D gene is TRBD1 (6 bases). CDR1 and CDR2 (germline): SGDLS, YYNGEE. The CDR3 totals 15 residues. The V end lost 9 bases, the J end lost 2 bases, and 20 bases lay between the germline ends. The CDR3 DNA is TGTGCCAACAGTCCTACCTCGAGGGGGAACTATGGCTACACCTTC. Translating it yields CANSPTSRGNYGYTF.

This chain's CDR3 is CSVEDRNRAPSYEQYV. The DNA for the CDR3 is TGCAGCGTTGAAGATAGGAACAGGGCCCCCTCCTACGAGCAGTACGTC. The V call is TRBV29-1, the J call TRBJ2-7; TRBD1 might be the D (6 bases). Trimming shortened V by 0 bases and J by 0 bases, and 15 bases separated the two germline ends. The germline gives CDR1 SQVTM, CDR2 ANQGSEA. CDR3 size: 16 residues.

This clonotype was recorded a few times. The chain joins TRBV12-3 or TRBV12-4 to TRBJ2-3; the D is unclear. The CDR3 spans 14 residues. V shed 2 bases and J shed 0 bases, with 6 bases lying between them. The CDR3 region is CASSLMSSTDTQYF. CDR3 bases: TGTGCCAGCAGTTTAATGTCTAGCACAGATACGCAGTATTTT.

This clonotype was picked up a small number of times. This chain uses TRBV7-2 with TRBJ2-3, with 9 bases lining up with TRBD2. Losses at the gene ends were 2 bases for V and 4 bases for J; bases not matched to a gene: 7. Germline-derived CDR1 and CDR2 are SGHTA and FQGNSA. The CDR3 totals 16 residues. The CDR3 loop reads CASSLKLAGSADTQYF. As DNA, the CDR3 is TGTGCCAGCAGCTTAAAGCTAGCGGGGAGCGCAGATACGCAGTATTTT.

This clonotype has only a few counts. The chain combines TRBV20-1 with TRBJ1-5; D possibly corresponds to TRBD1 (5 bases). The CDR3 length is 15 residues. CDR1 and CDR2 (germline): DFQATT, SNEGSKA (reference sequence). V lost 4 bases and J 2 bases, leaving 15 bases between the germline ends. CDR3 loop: CSATPTQGGNQPQHF. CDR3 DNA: TGCAGTGCTACCCCCACCCAAGGGGGCAATCAGCCCCAGCATTTT.